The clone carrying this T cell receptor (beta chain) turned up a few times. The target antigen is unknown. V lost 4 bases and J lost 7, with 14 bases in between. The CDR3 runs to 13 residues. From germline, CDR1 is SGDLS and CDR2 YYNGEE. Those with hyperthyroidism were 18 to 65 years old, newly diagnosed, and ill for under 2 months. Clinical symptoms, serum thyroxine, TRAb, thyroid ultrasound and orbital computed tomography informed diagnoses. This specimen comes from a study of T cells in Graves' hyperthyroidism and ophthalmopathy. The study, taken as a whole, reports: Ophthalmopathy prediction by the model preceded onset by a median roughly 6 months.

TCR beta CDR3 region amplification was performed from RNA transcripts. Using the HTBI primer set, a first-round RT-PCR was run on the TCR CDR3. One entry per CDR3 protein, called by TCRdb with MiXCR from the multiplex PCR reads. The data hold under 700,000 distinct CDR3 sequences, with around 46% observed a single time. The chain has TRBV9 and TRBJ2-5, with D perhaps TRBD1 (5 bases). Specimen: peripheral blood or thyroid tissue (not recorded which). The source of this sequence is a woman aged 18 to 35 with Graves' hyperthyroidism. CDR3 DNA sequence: TGTGCCAGCAGCCCTAGGGGAAGTCGGACCCAGTACTTC. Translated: CASSPRGSRTQYF.